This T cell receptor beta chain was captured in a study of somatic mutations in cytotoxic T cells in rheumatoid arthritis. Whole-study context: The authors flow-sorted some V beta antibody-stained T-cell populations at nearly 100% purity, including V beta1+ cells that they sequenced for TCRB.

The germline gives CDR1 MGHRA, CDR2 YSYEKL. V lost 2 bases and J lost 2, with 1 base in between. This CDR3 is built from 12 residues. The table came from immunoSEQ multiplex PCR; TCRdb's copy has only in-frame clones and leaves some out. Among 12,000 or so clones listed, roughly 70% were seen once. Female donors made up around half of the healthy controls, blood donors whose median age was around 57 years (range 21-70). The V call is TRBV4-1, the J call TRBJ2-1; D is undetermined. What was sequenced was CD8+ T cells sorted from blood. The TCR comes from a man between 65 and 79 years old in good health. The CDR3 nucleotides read TGCGCCAGCAGCCAACCCTACAATGAGCAGTTCTTC. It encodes CASSQPYNEQFF.